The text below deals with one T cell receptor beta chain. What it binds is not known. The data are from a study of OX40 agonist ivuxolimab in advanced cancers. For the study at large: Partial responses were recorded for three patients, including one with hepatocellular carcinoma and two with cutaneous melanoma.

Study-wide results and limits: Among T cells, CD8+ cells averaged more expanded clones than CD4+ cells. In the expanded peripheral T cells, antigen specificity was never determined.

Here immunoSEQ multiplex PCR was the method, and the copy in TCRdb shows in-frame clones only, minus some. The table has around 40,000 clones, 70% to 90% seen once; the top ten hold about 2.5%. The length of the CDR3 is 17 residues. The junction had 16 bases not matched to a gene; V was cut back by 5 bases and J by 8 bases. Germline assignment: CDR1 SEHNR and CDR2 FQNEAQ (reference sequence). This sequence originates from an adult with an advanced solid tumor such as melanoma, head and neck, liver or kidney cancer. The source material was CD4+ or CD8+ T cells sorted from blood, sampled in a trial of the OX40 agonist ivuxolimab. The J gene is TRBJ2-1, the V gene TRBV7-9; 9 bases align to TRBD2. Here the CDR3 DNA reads TGTGCCAGCAGCGCGCGGCCCGGGACTAGCTCAAGGTATGAGCAGTTCTTC. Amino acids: CASSARPGTSSRYEQFF.